Listed below are T cell receptor beta chains from one sample, sequenced in a study of identical twins. TCRdb passed the 5' RACE reads through MiXCR, listing each CDR3 protein once. The sample lists some 500,000 distinct CDR3 sequences; about 20% were seen once. The same sample was also studied in work on T cells expressing NK-cell markers.

Input material: CD4+ T cells sorted from blood. The receptor set was obtained from a woman aged 18-29 years in good health. CDR3s include the opening cysteine and the closing phenylalanine or tryptophan. A D gene is named only where the DNA matches it firmly. Clone size is not always given. Where it is, it says once, few, many or a class for expanded clones.

j_gene: TRBJ1-3; d_gene: -; v_gene: TRBV4-2; abundance: -; CDR3aa: CASSREGVSGNTIYF; CDR3nt: TGTGCCAGCAGCCGGGAAGGGGTTTCTGGAAACACCATATATTTT
j_gene: TRBJ2-7; d_gene: TRBD1; v_gene: TRBV5-1; abundance: few; CDR3aa: CASSRDRNSYEQYF; CDR3nt: TGCGCCAGCAGCAGGGACAGAAACTCCTACGAGCAGTACTTC
j_gene: TRBJ1-3; d_gene: TRBD1; v_gene: TRBV5-5; abundance: -; CDR3aa: CASSFEGAHGNTIYF; CDR3nt: TGTGCCAGCAGCTTCGAGGGGGCGCATGGAAACACCATATATTTT
j_gene: TRBJ1-4; d_gene: -; v_gene: TRBV29-1; abundance: few; CDR3aa: CSVMLRGGEKLFF; CDR3nt: TGCAGCGTTATGTTGAGGGGCGGAGAAAAACTGTTTTTT
j_gene: TRBJ2-5; d_gene: -; v_gene: TRBV6-2/TRBV6-3; abundance: -; CDR3aa: CASSYGGGVRETQYF; CDR3nt: TGTGCCAGCAGTTACGGGGGCGGCGTGAGAGAGACCCAGTACTTC
j_gene: TRBJ2-1; d_gene: TRBD2; v_gene: TRBV20-1; abundance: few; CDR3aa: CSASPSSGRNYNEQFF; CDR3nt: TGCAGTGCTAGTCCTTCTAGCGGGAGGAACTACAATGAGCAGTTCTTC
j_gene: TRBJ1-2; d_gene: -; v_gene: TRBV7-9; abundance: -; CDR3aa: CASSLRAGANYGYTF; CDR3nt: TGTGCCAGCAGCCTTAGGGCAGGTGCTAACTATGGCTACACCTTC
j_gene: TRBJ2-3; d_gene: TRBD2; v_gene: TRBV27; abundance: few; CDR3aa: CASSYGRAADTQYF; CDR3nt: TGTGCCAGCAGTTACGGGAGGGCTGCAGATACGCAGTATTTT
j_gene: TRBJ1-2; d_gene: -; v_gene: TRBV3-1; abundance: -; CDR3aa: CASSSRGTNYGYTF; CDR3nt: TGTGCCAGCAGCTCTCGGGGAACCAACTATGGCTACACCTTC
j_gene: TRBJ1-2; d_gene: -; v_gene: TRBV15; abundance: many; CDR3aa: CATSRLGGHYGYTF; CDR3nt: TGTGCCACCAGCAGACTGGGTGGGCACTATGGCTACACCTTC
j_gene: TRBJ2-2; d_gene: -; v_gene: TRBV7-2; abundance: few; CDR3aa: CASSRLIANTGELFF; CDR3nt: TGTGCCAGCAGCCGCCTGATTGCGAACACCGGGGAGCTGTTTTTT
j_gene: TRBJ1-1; d_gene: -; v_gene: TRBV18; abundance: many; CDR3aa: CASSPTSEAFF; CDR3nt: TGTGCCAGCTCCCCAACAAGTGAAGCTTTCTTT
j_gene: TRBJ2-7; d_gene: -; v_gene: TRBV6-1; abundance: few; CDR3aa: CASTTPGSYEQYF; CDR3nt: TGTGCCAGCACCACCCCAGGGTCCTACGAGCAGTACTTC
j_gene: TRBJ2-3; d_gene: -; v_gene: TRBV5-1; abundance: -; CDR3aa: CASSLDWTLPTDTQYF; CDR3nt: TGCGCCAGCAGCTTGGATTGGACTCTTCCCACAGATACGCAGTATTTT
j_gene: TRBJ2-7; d_gene: -; v_gene: TRBV15; abundance: few; CDR3aa: CATSRDRKGTWQYEQYF; CDR3nt: TGTGCCACCAGCAGAGATCGGAAAGGGACTTGGCAATACGAGCAGTACTTC
j_gene: TRBJ1-1; d_gene: -; v_gene: TRBV20-1; abundance: many; CDR3aa: CSARGSPGRNEAFF; CDR3nt: TGCAGTGCTAGAGGGTCTCCAGGGCGGAATGAAGCTTTCTTT
j_gene: TRBJ1-5; d_gene: TRBD1; v_gene: TRBV10-2; abundance: -; CDR3aa: CASSDRVVHQPQHF; CDR3nt: TGCGCCAGCAGCGACAGGGTTGTACATCAGCCCCAGCATTTT
j_gene: TRBJ2-1; d_gene: TRBD2; v_gene: TRBV6-1; abundance: many; CDR3aa: CASSLTSGITSNEQFF; CDR3nt: TGTGCCAGCAGCCTGACTAGCGGGATTACCTCCAATGAGCAGTTCTTC
j_gene: TRBJ2-1; d_gene: -; v_gene: TRBV6-5; abundance: -; CDR3aa: CASSYSTGYNEQFF; CDR3nt: TGTGCCAGCAGTTACTCGACAGGCTACAATGAGCAGTTCTTC
j_gene: TRBJ1-1; d_gene: -; v_gene: TRBV20-1; abundance: -; CDR3aa: CSAITAGNTEAFF; CDR3nt: TGCAGTGCCATCACGGCAGGGAACACTGAAGCTTTCTTT
j_gene: TRBJ1-1; d_gene: -; v_gene: TRBV20-1; abundance: few; CDR3aa: CSARRQDKGAFF; CDR3nt: TGCAGTGCTAGACGGCAGGATAAGGGAGCTTTCTTT
j_gene: TRBJ2-7; d_gene: -; v_gene: TRBV4-1; abundance: -; CDR3aa: CASSQGLGEQYF; CDR3nt: TGCGCCAGCAGCCAAGGGTTGGGGGAGCAGTACTTC
j_gene: TRBJ1-1; d_gene: TRBD1; v_gene: TRBV5-1; abundance: few; CDR3aa: CASSGTGGFINTEAFF; CDR3nt: TGCGCCAGCAGCGGAACAGGGGGCTTTATCAACACTGAAGCTTTCTTT
j_gene: TRBJ1-4; d_gene: -; v_gene: TRBV5-1; abundance: many; CDR3aa: CASSLPGRRNEKLFF; CDR3nt: TGCGCCAGCAGCTTACCCGGCAGACGTAATGAAAAACTGTTTTTT
j_gene: TRBJ2-1; d_gene: -; v_gene: TRBV4-3; abundance: -; CDR3aa: CASSQVTSYNEQFF; CDR3nt: TGCGCCAGCAGCCAAGTAACAAGCTACAATGAGCAGTTCTTC
j_gene: TRBJ1-3; d_gene: -; v_gene: TRBV20-1; abundance: few; CDR3aa: CSADYRSGNTIYF; CDR3nt: TGCAGTGCCGATTACCGCTCTGGAAACACCATATATTTT
j_gene: TRBJ2-6; d_gene: -; v_gene: TRBV21-1; abundance: -; CDR3aa: CASSKGGIRGLTSSGANVLTF; CDR3nt: TGTGCCAGCAGCAAGGGGGGTATCAGGGGGCTAACCTCCTCTGGGGCCAACGTCCTGACTTTC
j_gene: TRBJ2-5; d_gene: TRBD1; v_gene: TRBV4-1; abundance: many; CDR3aa: CASSQDGRTGVETQYF; CDR3nt: TGCGCCAGCAGCCAAGATGGTCGGACAGGGGTTGAGACCCAGTACTTC
j_gene: TRBJ1-1; d_gene: -; v_gene: TRBV27; abundance: -; CDR3aa: CASSRVGDTEAFF; CDR3nt: TGTGCCAGCAGCAGGGTAGGAGACACTGAAGCTTTCTTT
j_gene: TRBJ2-6; d_gene: TRBD2; v_gene: TRBV10-3; abundance: few; CDR3aa: CAISRLAGGSGANVLTF; CDR3nt: TGTGCCATCAGTAGACTAGCGGGTGGGTCTGGGGCCAACGTCCTGACTTTC
j_gene: TRBJ2-7; d_gene: TRBD1; v_gene: TRBV12-3/TRBV12-4; abundance: few; CDR3aa: CASSPILGQGSYEQYF; CDR3nt: TGTGCCAGCAGCCCAATCTTGGGACAGGGCTCTTACGAGCAGTACTTC
j_gene: TRBJ2-1; d_gene: -; v_gene: TRBV29-1; abundance: many; CDR3aa: CSARVGEQFF; CDR3nt: TGCAGCGCCCGTGTCGGGGAGCAGTTCTTC
j_gene: TRBJ2-3; d_gene: -; v_gene: TRBV19; abundance: few; CDR3aa: CASSPSGRADTQYF; CDR3nt: TGTGCCAGTAGTCCTTCCGGGAGAGCAGATACGCAGTATTTT
j_gene: TRBJ2-7; d_gene: -; v_gene: TRBV20-1; abundance: -; CDR3aa: CSARDKDHSWDEQYF; CDR3nt: TGCAGTGCTAGAGATAAGGATCATTCCTGGGACGAGCAGTACTTC
j_gene: TRBJ2-3; d_gene: -; v_gene: TRBV7-2; abundance: -; CDR3aa: CASSLRQGLTDTQYF; CDR3nt: TGTGCCAGCAGCTTAAGGCAGGGACTCACAGATACGCAGTATTTT
j_gene: TRBJ2-3; d_gene: -; v_gene: TRBV4-3; abundance: -; CDR3aa: CASSQDALQGTDTQYF; CDR3nt: TGCGCCAGCAGCCAAGATGCCCTCCAAGGGACAGATACGCAGTATTTT
j_gene: TRBJ1-2; d_gene: -; v_gene: TRBV4-3; abundance: few; CDR3aa: CASSQDPGLGSYGYTF; CDR3nt: TGCGCCAGCAGCCAAGATCCCGGGCTGGGGTCCTATGGCTACACCTTC
j_gene: TRBJ2-1; d_gene: TRBD2; v_gene: TRBV24-1; abundance: -; CDR3aa: CATSDARQGRGEQFF; CDR3nt: TGTGCCACCAGTGATGCCCGACAAGGGCGGGGGGAGCAGTTCTTC
j_gene: TRBJ2-2; d_gene: TRBD1; v_gene: TRBV4-3; abundance: -; CDR3aa: CASRRNTGDTGELFF; CDR3nt: TGCGCCAGCAGGCGAAACACAGGGGACACCGGGGAGCTGTTTTTT
j_gene: TRBJ2-3; d_gene: TRBD2; v_gene: TRBV7-2; abundance: -; CDR3aa: CASSLTGGGPDTQYF; CDR3nt: TGTGCCAGCAGCTTAACCGGGGGGGGGCCAGATACGCAGTATTTT
j_gene: TRBJ2-7; d_gene: -; v_gene: TRBV15; abundance: few; CDR3aa: CATSRDKYEQYF; CDR3nt: TGTGCCACCAGCAGAGACAAGTACGAGCAGTACTTC
j_gene: TRBJ1-1; d_gene: TRBD1; v_gene: TRBV2; abundance: few; CDR3aa: CASKRQGNTEAFF; CDR3nt: TGTGCCAGCAAGCGACAGGGGAACACTGAAGCTTTCTTT
j_gene: TRBJ2-3; d_gene: -; v_gene: TRBV5-6; abundance: -; CDR3aa: CASSSLGQTTDTQYF; CDR3nt: TGTGCCAGCAGCTCCTTAGGACAGACCACAGATACGCAGTATTTT
j_gene: TRBJ2-1; d_gene: -; v_gene: TRBV5-1; abundance: few; CDR3aa: CASTSLSGGAEQFF; CDR3nt: TGCGCCAGCACCTCCCTTTCGGGTGGGGCGGAGCAGTTCTTC
j_gene: TRBJ2-7; d_gene: -; v_gene: TRBV10-3; abundance: -; CDR3aa: CAISRTGLNHEQYF; CDR3nt: TGTGCCATCAGTCGAACAGGGTTGAACCACGAGCAGTACTTC
j_gene: TRBJ2-4; d_gene: -; v_gene: TRBV5-5; abundance: few; CDR3aa: CASSPRDGINIQYF; CDR3nt: TGTGCCAGCAGCCCCCGGGACGGGATAAACATTCAGTACTTC
j_gene: TRBJ2-1; d_gene: TRBD1; v_gene: TRBV7-9; abundance: -; CDR3aa: CASSLGRDRVHEQFF; CDR3nt: TGTGCCAGCAGCTTAGGCCGGGACAGGGTTCATGAGCAGTTCTTC
j_gene: TRBJ1-2; d_gene: -; v_gene: TRBV5-1; abundance: -; CDR3aa: CASTGSSDGYTF; CDR3nt: TGCGCCAGCACTGGGAGTTCCGATGGCTACACCTTC
j_gene: TRBJ2-1; d_gene: -; v_gene: TRBV3-1; abundance: few; CDR3aa: CASSRHGSSDRNEQFF; CDR3nt: TGTGCCAGCAGCCGACACGGGAGTAGTGACCGCAATGAGCAGTTCTTC
j_gene: TRBJ2-7; d_gene: -; v_gene: TRBV12-3/TRBV12-4; abundance: few; CDR3aa: CASTLNRRNEQYF; CDR3nt: TGTGCCAGCACCCTAAACAGGCGGAACGAGCAGTACTTC
j_gene: TRBJ1-2; d_gene: TRBD1; v_gene: TRBV19; abundance: many; CDR3aa: CASSRTGGGYTF; CDR3nt: TGTGCCAGTAGCCGGACAGGGGGTGGCTACACCTTC
j_gene: TRBJ1-1; d_gene: -; v_gene: TRBV10-3; abundance: few; CDR3aa: CAISGGRSEAFF; CDR3nt: TGTGCCATCAGTGGGGGGAGGTCCGAGGCTTTCTTT